Listed here are 6 T cell receptor beta chains from one sample, sequenced in a study of blood T cells in healthy people across ages. Primers used in a second PCR of roughly 6 to 11 cycles were a sample-barcoded 5' primer and a J-beta primer mix. TCRdb redid the calling of the 5' RACE reads with MiXCR, one entry per CDR3 protein. The sample holds hundreds of thousands of distinct CDR3 sequences, roughly three fifths seen once. Sequenced input: blood. Every receptor here comes from a middle-aged man in good health.

V gene TRBV27 combines with J gene TRBJ2-4; 15 nucleotides match TRBD2. Germline V gene lookup returns CDR1 MNHEY and CDR2 SMNVEV (reference sequence). Losses at the gene ends were 5 bases for V and 4 bases for J; bases not matched to a gene: 15. CDR3 length: 20 residues. The CDR3 reads CASSLNPGLAGGGGKNIQYF. As DNA, the CDR3 is TGTGCCAGCAGTCTCAACCCGGGACTAGCGGGAGGAGGGGGAAAAAACATTCAGTACTTC.

As regards this clonotype: One junction end disagrees with the germline gene, perhaps due to a read error. The chain couples TRBV7-9 to TRBJ1-1; perhaps TRBD1 as D (5 bases). Germline V gene lookup returns CDR1 SEHNR and CDR2 FQNEAQ (reference sequence). The CDR3 is 13 residues long. CDR3 protein: CASSIGGNTEAFF. The CDR3 DNA follows: TGTGCCAGCAGTATCGGGGGGAACACTGAGGCTTTCTTT.

In this sample, this clonotype turned up a few times. This chain connects TRBV5-1 to TRBJ2-1; the match to TRBD1 covers 9 bases. Matching the DNA end better, TRBJ2-7 makes the J call doubtful. The length of the CDR3 is 16 residues. Germline CDR1 SGHRS, CDR2 YFSETQ. In nucleotides, the CDR3 is TGCGCCAGCAGCCTGGAACCGGGACAGGGATACTACGAGCAGTACTTC. Translating gives CASSLEPGQGYYEQYF.

The J gene is TRBJ2-2, the V gene TRBV12-5; D possibly matches TRBD1 or TRBD2 (5 bases each). V was pared by 8 bases and J by 1 base, with 11 bases between. Per the germline V gene, CDR1 is LGHNT and CDR2 is FRNRAP. The CDR3 has 14 residues. CDR3 sequence (DNA): TGTGCTAGTTGCCGAGGGGTGAACACCGGGGAGCTGTTTTTT. It specifies CASCRGVNTGELFF.

This clonotype was seen a few times. The rearrangement links TRBV30 to TRBJ2-7, with TRBD1 as a possible D gene (5 bases). This CDR3 is built from 13 residues. Germline V lookup: CDR1 GTSNPN, CDR2 SVGIG (reference sequence). V shed 0 bases and J shed 4 bases, with 10 bases lying between them. CDR3 nucleotide sequence: TGTGCCTGGAGTGTCTCCAGGGCTTACGAGCAGTACTTC. Translation: CAWSVSRAYEQYF.

This chain connects TRBV20-1 to TRBJ1-4; weak D call: TRBD1 (5 bases). The V end lost 1 base, the J end lost 6 bases, and 18 bases lay between the germline ends. The CDR3 runs to 16 residues. The V gene's germline CDR1 is DFQATT and CDR2 SNEGSKA (reference sequence). For the CDR3, the DNA is TGCAGTGCTAGAGTTCACGCCGGGACCCGGTATGAAAAACTGTTTTTT. Protein: CSARVHAGTRYEKLFF.